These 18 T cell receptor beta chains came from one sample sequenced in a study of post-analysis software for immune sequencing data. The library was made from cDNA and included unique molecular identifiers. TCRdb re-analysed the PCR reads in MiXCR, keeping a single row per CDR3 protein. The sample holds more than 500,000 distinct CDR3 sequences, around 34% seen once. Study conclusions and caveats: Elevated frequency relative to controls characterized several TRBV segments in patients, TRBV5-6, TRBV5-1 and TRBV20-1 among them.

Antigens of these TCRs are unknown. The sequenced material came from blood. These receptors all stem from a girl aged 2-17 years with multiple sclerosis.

The CDR3 here is CASRPSGNYGYTF. The CDR3 bases are TGCGCCAGCAGGCCGTCGGGGAACTATGGCTACACCTTC. V gene TRBV5-1 combines with J gene TRBJ1-2; D is unresolved. Germline V gene sequence: CDR1 SGHRS, CDR2 YFSETQ. The length of the CDR3 is 13 residues. V was shortened by 5 bases and J by 2 bases, with 10 bases between the two germline ends.

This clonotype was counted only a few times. CDR3 sequence (DNA): TGCAGTGCTAGGCGGGATTACAATGAGCAGTTCTTC. It codes for CSARRDYNEQFF. J is TRBJ2-1 and V is TRBV20-1; perhaps TRBD2 as D (6 bases). The germline CDR1 and CDR2 sequences are DFQATT and SNEGSKA (reference sequence). Between the trimmed V and J ends, which lost 3 bases and 4 bases, there was a span of 7 bases. The CDR3 has 12 amino acids.

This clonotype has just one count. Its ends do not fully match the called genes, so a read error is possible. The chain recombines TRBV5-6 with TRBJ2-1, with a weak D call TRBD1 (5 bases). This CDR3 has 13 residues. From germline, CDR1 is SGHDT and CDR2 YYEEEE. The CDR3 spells CASSFDRPDERFF. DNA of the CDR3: TGTGCCAGCAGCTTTGACAGACCAGACGAGCGGTTCTTC.

CDR3 sequence: CSVRLAGLNEQFF. In DNA form, the CDR3 reads TGCAGCGTTCGACTAGCGGGTCTAAATGAGCAGTTCTTC. This chain joins TRBV29-1 and TRBJ2-1, with 10 bases that match TRBD2. Germline V CDR1 and CDR2: SQVTM, ANQGSEA. V gave up 5 bases and J gave up 7 bases; unmatched junction bases: 5. CDR3 length: 13 amino acids.

The CDR3 region has the DNA TGTGCCAGCAGACCGGGACTAGCGGGGGGGACCCAAGAGACCCAGTACTTC. Protein product: CASRPGLAGGTQETQYF. This chain joins TRBV12-3 or TRBV12-4 and TRBJ2-5; the match to TRBD2 covers 16 bases. J was trimmed by 1 base and V by 6 bases; bases with no gene match: 5. This CDR3 has 17 residues.

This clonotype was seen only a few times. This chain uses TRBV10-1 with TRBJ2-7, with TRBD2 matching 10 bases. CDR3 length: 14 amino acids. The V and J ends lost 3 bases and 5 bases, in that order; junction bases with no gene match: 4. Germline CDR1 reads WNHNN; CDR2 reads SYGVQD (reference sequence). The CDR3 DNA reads TGCGCCAGCAGTGAACTAGCGGGGAGACACGAGCAGTACTTC. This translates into CASSELAGRHEQYF.

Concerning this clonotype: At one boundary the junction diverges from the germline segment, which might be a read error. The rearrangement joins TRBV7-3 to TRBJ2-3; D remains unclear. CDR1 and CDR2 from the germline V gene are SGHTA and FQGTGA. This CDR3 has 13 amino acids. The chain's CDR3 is CASSFEFSDAQYF. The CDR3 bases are TGTGCCAGCAGCTTTGAGTTCTCAGATGCGCAGTATTTT.

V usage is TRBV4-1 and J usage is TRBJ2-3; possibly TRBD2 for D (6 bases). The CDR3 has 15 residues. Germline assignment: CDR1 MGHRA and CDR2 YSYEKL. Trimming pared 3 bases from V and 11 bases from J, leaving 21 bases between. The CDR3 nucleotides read TGCGCCAGCAGCCAGAGAGAAGGAGGGGACTCGGGGCAGTATTTT. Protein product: CASSQREGGDSGQYF.

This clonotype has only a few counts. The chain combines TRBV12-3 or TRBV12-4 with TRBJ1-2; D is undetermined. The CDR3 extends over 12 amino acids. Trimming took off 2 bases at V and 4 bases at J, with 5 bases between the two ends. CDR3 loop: CASSLSAYGYTF. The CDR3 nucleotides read TGTGCCAGCAGTTTATCGGCCTATGGCTACACCTTC.

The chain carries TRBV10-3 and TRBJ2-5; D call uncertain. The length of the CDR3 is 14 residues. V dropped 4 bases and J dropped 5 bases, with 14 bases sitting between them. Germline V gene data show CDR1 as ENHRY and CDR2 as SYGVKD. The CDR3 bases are TGTGCCATCAGTGTCCCCCAGGAGAGGGAGACCCAGTACTTC. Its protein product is CAISVPQERETQYF.

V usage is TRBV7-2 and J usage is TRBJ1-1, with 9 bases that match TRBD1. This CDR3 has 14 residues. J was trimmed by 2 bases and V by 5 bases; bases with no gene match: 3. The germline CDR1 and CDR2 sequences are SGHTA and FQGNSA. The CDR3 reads CASSVDRGNTEAFF. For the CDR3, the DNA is TGTGCCAGCAGCGTGGACAGGGGAAACACTGAAGCTTTCTTT.

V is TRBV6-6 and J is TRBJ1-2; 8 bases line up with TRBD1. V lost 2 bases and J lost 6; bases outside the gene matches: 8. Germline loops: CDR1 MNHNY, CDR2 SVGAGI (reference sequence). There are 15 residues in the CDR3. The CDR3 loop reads CASSYDGPDRDGYTF. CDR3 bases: TGTGCCAGCAGTTACGACGGCCCGGACAGGGATGGCTACACCTTC.

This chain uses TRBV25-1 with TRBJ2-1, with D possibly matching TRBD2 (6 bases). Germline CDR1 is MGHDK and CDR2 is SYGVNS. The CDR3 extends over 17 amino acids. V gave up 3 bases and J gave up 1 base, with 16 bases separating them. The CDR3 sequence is CASSDRRGSDSYNEQFF. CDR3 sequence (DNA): TGTGCCAGCAGTGACCGGCGGGGTTCCGATTCCTACAATGAGCAGTTCTTC. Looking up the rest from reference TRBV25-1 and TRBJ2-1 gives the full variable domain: EADIYQTPRYLVIGTGKKITLECSQTMGHDKMYWYQQDPGMELHLIHYSYGVNSTEKGDLSSESTVSRIRTEHFPLTLESARPSHTSQYLCASSDRRGSDSYNEQFFGPGTRLTVL.

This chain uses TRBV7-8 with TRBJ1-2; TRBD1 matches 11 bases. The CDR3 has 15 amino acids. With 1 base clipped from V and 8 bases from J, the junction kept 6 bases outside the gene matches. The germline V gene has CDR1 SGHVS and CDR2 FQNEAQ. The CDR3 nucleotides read TGTGCCAGCAGCTTAGAAGGAGGACAGGGGGCCGGCTACACCTTC. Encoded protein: CASSLEGGQGAGYTF.

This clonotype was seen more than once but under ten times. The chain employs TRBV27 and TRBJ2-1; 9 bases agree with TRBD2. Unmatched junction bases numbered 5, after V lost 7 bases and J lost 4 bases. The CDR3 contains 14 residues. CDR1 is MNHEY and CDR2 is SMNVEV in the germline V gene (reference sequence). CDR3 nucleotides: TGTGCCAGCACCCCACTAGCGGGTTACAATGAGCAGTTCTTC. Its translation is CASTPLAGYNEQFF.

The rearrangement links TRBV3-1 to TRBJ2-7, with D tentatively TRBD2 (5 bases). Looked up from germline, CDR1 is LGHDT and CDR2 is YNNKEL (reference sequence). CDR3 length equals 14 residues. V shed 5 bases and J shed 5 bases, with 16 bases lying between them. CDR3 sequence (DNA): TGTGCCAGCAGCACGCGGACTTCGGACGACGAGCAGTACTTC. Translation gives CASSTRTSDDEQYF.

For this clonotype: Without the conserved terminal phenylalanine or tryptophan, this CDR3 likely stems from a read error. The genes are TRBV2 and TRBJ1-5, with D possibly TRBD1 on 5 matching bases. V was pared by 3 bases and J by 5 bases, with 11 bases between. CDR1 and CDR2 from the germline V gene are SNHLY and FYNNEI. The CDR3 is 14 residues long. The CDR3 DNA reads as TGTGCCAGCAGTGAGGGGCCGTACTATCAGCCCCAGCATTGT. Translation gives CASSEGPYYQPQHC.

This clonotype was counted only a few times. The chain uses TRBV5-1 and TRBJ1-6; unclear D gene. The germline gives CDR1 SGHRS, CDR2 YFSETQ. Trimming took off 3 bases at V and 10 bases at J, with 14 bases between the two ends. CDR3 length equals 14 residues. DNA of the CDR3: TGCGCCAGCAGCTCGGACTTTAGAGGCTCACCCCTCCACTTT. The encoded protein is CASSSDFRGSPLHF.